The 22 T cell receptor beta chains below come from one sample, sequenced in a study of T-cell reconstitution after alpha-beta-depleted transplantation in children. Study results and limitations: T cells produced anew were the main source of T-cell counts and diversity one year after transplant.

Their specific antigens are unknown. As it was prepared, the TCRbeta library received unique molecular identifiers. TCRdb re-called the PCR reads through MiXCR, storing one row per CDR3 protein. The table records fewer than 350,000 distinct CDR3 sequences, over 7% of them present only once. The sequences come from peripheral blood, collected 360 days after TCRalphabeta/CD19-depleted stem cell transplant. Receptors were obtained from a female patient aged 2-9 years who had a stem cell transplant for Fanconi anemia, so the T cells may come from the graft donor.

This clonotype appeared a few times. The V and J genes are TRBV7-2 and TRBJ1-1; a possible D gene is TRBD1 (5 bases). CDR1 and CDR2 (germline): SGHTA, FQGNSA. The CDR3 sequence is 16 residues long. Trimming took off 1 base at V and 1 base at J, with 13 bases between the two ends. The CDR3 here is CASSLGGGRTNTEAFF. The DNA for the CDR3 is TGTGCCAGCAGCTTAGGGGGCGGGAGAACGAACACTGAAGCTTTCTTT. Full variable domain (missing parts from reference TRBV7-2 and TRBJ1-1): GAGVSQSPSNKVTEKGKDVELRCDPISGHTALYWYRQSLGQGLEFLIYFQGNSAPDKSGLPSDRFSAERTGGSVSTLTIQRTQQEDSAVYLCASSLGGGRTNTEAFFGQGTRLTVV.

This clonotype was seen repeatedly, ten times or more. This chain joins TRBV5-1 and TRBJ2-3; D is unclear. The germline CDR1 and CDR2 sequences are SGHRS and YFSETQ. The V gene lost 4 bases and the J gene lost 0 bases, with 15 bases spanning the gap. This CDR3 has 16 residues. The CDR3 coding sequence is TGCGCCAGCAGCCCTATAGGATTATCCAGCACAGATACGCAGTATTTT. The encoded protein is CASSPIGLSSTDTQYF.

This clonotype has a count of ten or more. This chain links TRBV18 with TRBJ1-2; D unresolved. Trimming took 6 bases from V and 6 from J, leaving 11 bases between them. The CDR3 length is 12 residues. CDR1 is KGHSH, CDR2 LQKENI, per germline. The CDR3 DNA reads TGTGCCAGCTCTTACGCGGTGGATGGCTACACCTTC. Translated: CASSYAVDGYTF.

This clonotype was seen a few times. Being one base from a much bigger clone, this may be a read error. DNA of the CDR3: TGCGCCAGCAGTGGGGCAGATACGCAGTATTTT. This codes for CASSGADTQYF. The chain carries TRBV10-2 and TRBJ2-3; D unresolved. Trimming removed 4 bases from V and 4 bases from J, with 3 bases in between. Germline-derived CDR1 and CDR2 are WSHSY and SAAADI. This CDR3 has 11 amino acids.

Many counts were recorded for this clonotype. CDR3 amino acids: CASSSGSYEQYF. CDR3 DNA: TGTGCCAGCAGTTCCGGCTCCTACGAGCAGTACTTC. This chain joins TRBV28 and TRBJ2-7; D unresolved. Germline V gene sequence: CDR1 MDHEN, CDR2 SYDVKM. The CDR3 contains 12 residues. The germline V and J ends were trimmed by 4 bases and 0 bases, with 4 bases remaining between them. Filled out from reference TRBV28 and TRBJ2-7, the complete variable domain reads DVKVTQSSRYLVKRTGEKVFLECVQDMDHENMFWYRQDPGLGLRLIYFSYDVKMKEKGDIPEGYSVSREKKERFSLILESASTNQTSMYLCASSSGSYEQYFGPGTRLTVT.

This clonotype has ten or more counts. This sequence joins TRBV20-1 and TRBJ2-7; D possibly corresponds to TRBD1 (5 bases). Deletions cut 0 bases from V and 5 bases from J, with 14 bases between. CDR3 size: 14 residues. Germline-derived CDR1 and CDR2 are DFQATT and SNEGSKA (reference sequence). The CDR3 is CSARDWLGLDEQYF. CDR3 DNA sequence: TGCAGTGCTAGAGATTGGTTGGGGCTGGACGAGCAGTACTTC.

Note on this clonotype: A much larger clone lies a single base off, so this may be a read error. The chain couples TRBV3-1 to TRBJ2-1; 15 nucleotides align to TRBD2. In germline, CDR1 is LGHDT, CDR2 YNNKEL (reference sequence). The CDR3 totals 15 residues. The CDR3 sequence: CACSPWTSGGDEQFF. Written as DNA, the CDR3 is TGTGCCTGCAGCCCCTGGACTAGCGGGGGGGACGAGCAGTTCTTC.

The chain is built from TRBV20-1 and TRBJ1-1; tentative D call: TRBD1 (5 bases). V dropped 5 bases and J dropped 0 bases, with 10 bases sitting between them. CDR1 and CDR2 (germline): DFQATT, SNEGSKA (reference sequence). CDR3 size: 13 residues. CDR3 bases: TGCAGTGCTGCGGGACGGATGAACACTGAAGCTTTCTTT. Protein product: CSAAGRMNTEAFF.

This clonotype was counted between two and nine times. This chain uses TRBV20-1 with TRBJ1-1; D is possibly TRBD1 (5 bases). CDR1 and CDR2 from the germline V gene are DFQATT and SNEGSKA (reference sequence). The germline V and J ends were trimmed by 7 bases and 3 bases, with 15 bases remaining between them. The CDR3 loop spans 13 amino acids. CDR3 in DNA: TGCAGTGGAAGGCAGGGCGGGGACACTGAAGCTTTCTTT. Residues: CSGRQGGDTEAFF.

This clonotype was counted ten times or more. The chain joins TRBV4-3 to TRBJ1-1, with D unresolved. Trimming took 0 bases from V and 5 from J, leaving 10 bases between them. This CDR3 contains 14 residues. From germline, CDR1 is LGHNA and CDR2 YSLEER. Here the CDR3 DNA reads TGCGCCAGCAGCCAAGAGCCGGGGAGTACTGAAGCTTTCTTT. Its translation is CASSQEPGSTEAFF.

The CDR3 bases are TGCAGTGCTAGTACCGGGACAGGGTATGAGCAGTTCTTC. Translating it yields CSASTGTGYEQFF. This chain connects TRBV20-1 to TRBJ2-1; TRBD1 aligns across 9 bases. The J segment lost 8 bases and the V segment lost 3 bases, leaving 5 bases of the junction unmatched. The germline V gene encodes CDR1 DFQATT and CDR2 SNEGSKA (reference sequence). CDR3 length: 13 amino acids.

V gene TRBV9 combines with J gene TRBJ1-1; D is possibly TRBD1 (5 bases). The germline CDR1 and CDR2 sequences are SGDLS and YYNGEE. Trimming cost V 4 bases and J 1 base, with 14 bases left between them. The CDR3 has 15 residues. The chain's CDR3 is CASSTGGGKNTEAFF. Written as DNA, the CDR3 is TGTGCCAGCAGCACAGGCGGAGGGAAGAACACTGAAGCTTTCTTT.

This chain uses TRBV20-1 with TRBJ2-3; D uncertain. Germline CDR1 DFQATT, CDR2 SNEGSKA (reference sequence). The V end lost 6 bases, the J end lost 4 bases, and 23 bases lay between the germline ends. This CDR3 region has 16 residues. CDR3 loop: CSAQIIGIWLADTQYF. CDR3 DNA sequence: TGCAGTGCCCAAATAATAGGCATCTGGCTGGCAGATACGCAGTATTTT.

This clonotype was counted ten times or more. The chain employs TRBV6-2 or TRBV6-3 and TRBJ2-3; D unclear. The CDR3 length is 17 residues. V gave up 5 bases and J gave up 0 bases, with 18 bases separating them. Germline V gene lookup returns CDR1 MNHEY and CDR2 SVGEGT. The CDR3 DNA reads as TGTGCCAGCAGTCTTCTCGGCGGCCCGACTAGCACAGATACGCAGTATTTT. Protein sequence: CASSLLGGPTSTDTQYF.

At least ten counts were recorded for this clonotype. The rearrangement uses TRBV28 and TRBJ2-7, with D perhaps matching TRBD1 (6 bases). Trimming took off 3 bases at V and 3 bases at J, with 12 bases between the two ends. The germline V gene has CDR1 MDHEN and CDR2 SYDVKM. This CDR3 is 14 amino acids long. As DNA, the CDR3 is TGTGCCAGCAGTTTTAAGAGGACAGTCTACGAGCAGTACTTC. It translates to CASSFKRTVYEQYF.

The chain employs TRBV7-9 and TRBJ2-5, with a tentative D call TRBD1 (6 bases). The CDR3 length is 15 residues. Germline lookup yields CDR1 SEHNR and CDR2 FQNEAQ (reference sequence). V lost 6 bases, J lost 1 base, and 15 bases lay in between. The CDR3 is CASRPTGTLQETQYF. The CDR3 coding sequence is TGTGCCAGCAGGCCTACCGGGACACTCCAAGAGACCCAGTACTTC.

This clonotype was detected only a few times. The V gene is TRBV6-1, the J gene TRBJ2-1; TRBD2 aligns across 8 bases. Trimming removed 6 bases from V and 5 bases from J; junction bases left unmatched: 6. The length of the CDR3 is 14 residues. Per the germline V gene, CDR1 is MNHNS and CDR2 is SASEGT. The CDR3 region is CASRLLAADNEQFF. CDR3 in DNA: TGTGCCAGCAGACTACTAGCGGCTGACAATGAGCAGTTCTTC.

In this sample, this clonotype turned up many times. The chain uses TRBV10-3 and TRBJ2-5; possible D gene TRBD1, 5 bases. Germline V gene sequence: CDR1 ENHRY, CDR2 SYGVKD. Trimming took off 2 bases at V and 4 bases at J, with 8 bases between the two ends. CDR3 length: 13 residues. Here the CDR3 DNA reads TGTGCCATCAGTGAGAGACAGATAGAGACCCAGTACTTC. Its protein is CAISERQIETQYF.

In its sample, this clonotype was seen many times. The rearrangement links TRBV20-1 to TRBJ2-2; 8 bases map to TRBD2. With 5 bases clipped from V and 2 bases from J, the junction kept 4 bases outside the gene matches. Per the germline V gene, CDR1 is DFQATT and CDR2 is SNEGSKA (reference sequence). The CDR3 is 14 residues long. CDR3 bases: TGCAGTGCTCCCGTAGCGGGAAACACCGGGGAGCTGTTTTTT. Its protein product is CSAPVAGNTGELFF.

The CDR3 DNA is TGTGCCAGCAGCCTGGAGGGAGGGGCGTATTCACCCCTCCACTTT. As protein: CASSLEGGAYSPLHF. The J gene is TRBJ1-6, the V gene TRBV7-9; D is perhaps TRBD1 (5 bases). With 5 bases removed from V and 8 bases from J, the gap between germline ends came to 16 bases. This CDR3 is built from 15 residues. The germline gives CDR1 SEHNR, CDR2 FQNEAQ (reference sequence).

This clonotype was seen a single time. Since no conserved phenylalanine or tryptophan closes the CDR3, a read error is the likely cause. The chain uses TRBV7-6 and TRBJ1-1; no definite D call. The CDR3 is 16 amino acids. Trimming stripped 6 bases from V and 0 bases from J, with 17 bases between. Germline V CDR1 and CDR2: SGHVS, FNYEAQ. CDR3 sequence reads: CASSPIGVRVNTEAFC. CDR3 DNA sequence: TGTGCCAGCAGTCCCATTGGGGTGAGGGTGAACACTGAAGCTTTCTGT.

This clonotype was counted at least ten times. CDR3 loop: CASSQDPGAQPQHF. Written as DNA, the CDR3 is TGCGCCAGCAGCCAAGATCCAGGGGCTCAGCCCCAGCATTTT. The genes are TRBV4-1 and TRBJ1-5; D perhaps matches TRBD1 (6 bases). V was cut by 0 bases and J by 6 bases, with 9 bases left in between. The CDR3 is made up of 14 amino acids. Looked up from germline, CDR1 is MGHRA and CDR2 is YSYEKL.